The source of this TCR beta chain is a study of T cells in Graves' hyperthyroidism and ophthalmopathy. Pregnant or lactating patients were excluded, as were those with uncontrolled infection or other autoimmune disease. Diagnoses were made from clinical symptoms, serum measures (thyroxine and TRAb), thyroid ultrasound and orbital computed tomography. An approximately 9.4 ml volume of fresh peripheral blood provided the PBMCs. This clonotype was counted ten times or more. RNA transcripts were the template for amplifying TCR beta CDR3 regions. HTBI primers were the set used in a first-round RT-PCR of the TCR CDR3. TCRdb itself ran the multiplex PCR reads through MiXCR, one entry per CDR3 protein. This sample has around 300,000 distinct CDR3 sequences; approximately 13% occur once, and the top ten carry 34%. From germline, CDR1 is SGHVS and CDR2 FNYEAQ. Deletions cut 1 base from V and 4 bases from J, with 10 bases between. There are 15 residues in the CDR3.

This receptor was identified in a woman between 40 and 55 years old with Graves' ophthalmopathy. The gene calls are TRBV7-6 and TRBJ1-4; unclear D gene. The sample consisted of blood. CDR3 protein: CASSLDAGFNEKLFF. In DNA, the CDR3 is TGTGCCAGCAGCTTAGACGCAGGCTTTAATGAAAAACTGTTTTTT.